The 8 T cell receptor beta chains listed next were all sequenced from one sample in a study of T cells after yellow fever vaccination. TCRdb re-called the 5' RACE reads through MiXCR, storing one row per CDR3 protein. The sample shows about 260,000 distinct CDR3 sequences, over 10% of them seen only once. Here the sequenced sample was CD4+ T cells sorted from PBMCs, taken 45 days after the yellow fever booster vaccination. These receptors were taken from a man aged 25 to 40 who received the YFV17D yellow fever vaccine.

This clonotype has just a few counts. The chain carries TRBV10-3 and TRBJ2-7; TRBD2 is a possible D gene (5 bases). Germline loops: CDR1 ENHRY, CDR2 SYGVKD. CDR3 length: 13 amino acids. The V gene lost 2 bases and the J gene lost 9 bases, with 14 bases spanning the gap. CDR3 nucleotide sequence: TGTGCCATCAGTGAGGGGATCCACAGCGGGCAGTACTTC. Amino acids: CAISEGIHSGQYF.

The V and J genes are TRBV27 and TRBJ2-2; D might be TRBD2 (6 bases). The germline CDR1 and CDR2 sequences are MNHEY and SMNVEV (reference sequence). The V and J ends lost 5 bases and 4 bases respectively, with 14 bases between them. The CDR3 consists of 15 residues. The CDR3 coding sequence is TGTGCCAGCAGTGTGGTGGGGGGTGGCACCGGGGAGCTGTTTTTT. This gives the protein CASSVVGGGTGELFF.

The chain combines TRBV5-1 with TRBJ1-1; 8 bases line up with TRBD1. The CDR3 covers 13 residues. Trimming removed 1 base from V and 8 bases from J; junction bases left unmatched: 4. CDR1 is SGHRS, CDR2 YFSETQ, per germline. The CDR3 DNA is TGCGCCAGCAGCTTGAACTACAGGGGGGAAGCTTTCTTT. As protein: CASSLNYRGEAFF.

This clonotype came up a few times. The chain recombines TRBV5-1 with TRBJ2-2, with 7 bases aligning to TRBD1. The CDR3 is 18 amino acids. Germline CDR1 SGHRS, CDR2 YFSETQ. V trimming: 3 bases; J trimming: 1 base; junction bases outside the gene matches: 12. For the CDR3, the DNA is TGCGCCAGCAGCTGGAGACCCGCCGGGACAGAGAACACCGGGGAGCTGTTTTTT. It codes for CASSWRPAGTENTGELFF.

This clonotype was recorded a few times. The chain joins TRBV4-2 to TRBJ2-3; 10 bases align to TRBD1. The length of the CDR3 is 13 residues. The V gene's germline CDR1 is LGHNA and CDR2 YNFKEQ. After removal of 0 bases from V and 12 bases from J, the junction contained 3 bases not matched to a gene. The CDR3 protein is CASSQDRDRGQYF. The CDR3 region has the DNA TGTGCCAGCAGCCAAGACCGGGACAGGGGACAGTATTTT.

The J gene is TRBJ2-5, the V gene TRBV9, with D tentatively TRBD2 (6 bases). Trimming removed 0 bases at V and 2 bases at J, with 14 bases between. Germline V gene data show CDR1 as SGDLS and CDR2 as YYNGEE. The CDR3 consists of 16 residues. In DNA, the CDR3 is TGTGCCAGCAGCGTAGGAGGAAGGGACTTTCAAGAGACCCAGTACTTC. Amino acid sequence: CASSVGGRDFQETQYF.

The chain recombines TRBV10-3 with TRBJ2-5; D not resolved. CDR1 is ENHRY and CDR2 is SYGVKD in the germline V gene. V lost 8 bases and J lost 3, with 7 bases in between. This CDR3 has 11 residues. Here the CDR3 reads CAIGREETQYF. CDR3 DNA: TGTGCCATCGGGCGAGAAGAGACCCAGTACTTC.

The chain uses TRBV6-5 and TRBJ2-3; D uncertain. This CDR3 has 13 amino acids. Trimming shortened V by 2 bases and J by 7 bases, and 10 bases separated the two germline ends. Germline V lookup: CDR1 MNHEY, CDR2 SVGAGI. CDR3 amino acids: CASSYPAENTQYF. Here the CDR3 DNA reads TGTGCCAGCAGTTACCCCGCGGAAAATACGCAGTATTTT.